A selection of T cell receptor beta chains follows, all from one sample in a study of OX40 agonist ivuxolimab in advanced cancers. TCRdb's copy holds only in-frame clones and misses some; the assay was immunoSEQ multiplex PCR. This table holds fewer than 85,000 clones, 80% to 90% found once. The sample was CD4+ or CD8+ T cells sorted from blood, taken in a trial of the OX40 agonist ivuxolimab. These TCRs come from an adult with an advanced solid tumor such as melanoma, head and neck, liver or kidney cancer. The CDR3 runs from the conserved cysteine through the conserved F or W. A D gene is named only where the DNA matches it firmly. A clone size is listed for some rows: how often the clone was seen (once, few, many), or a class if it is expanded.

V: TRBV5-4; D: NA; J: TRBJ2-7; size: once; CDR3: CASSSTGEIYEQYF; DNA: TGTGCCAGCAGCTCCACGGGGGAGATCTACGAGCAGTACTTC
V: TRBV6-5; D: NA; J: TRBJ1-3; size: NA; CDR3: CASSYSSPPGNTIYF; DNA: TGTGCCAGCAGTTACTCGTCCCCTCCTGGAAACACCATATATTTT
V: TRBV27; D: TRBD2; J: TRBJ2-3; size: NA; CDR3: CASSPAGAGGGDTQYF; DNA: TGTGCCAGCAGTCCTGCGGGGGCGGGGGGGGGAGATACGCAGTATTTT
V: TRBV7-3; D: NA; J: TRBJ2-5; size: few; CDR3: CASSLVGRETQYF; DNA: TGTGCCAGCAGCTTAGTGGGGAGAGAGACCCAGTACTTC
V: TRBV28; D: NA; J: TRBJ1-5; size: NA; CDR3: CASILNPGSNQPQHF; DNA: TGTGCCAGCATTCTAAACCCGGGGAGCAATCAGCCCCAGCATTTT
V: TRBV15; D: TRBD1; J: TRBJ2-4; size: once; CDR3: CATSRGQGATKNIQYF; DNA: TGTGCCACCAGCAGAGGACAGGGGGCAACCAAAAACATTCAGTACTTC
V: TRBV18; D: NA; J: TRBJ2-3; size: NA; CDR3: CASSRDRRFTDTQYF; DNA: TGTGCCAGCTCACGCGACAGGAGATTCACAGATACGCAGTATTTT
V: TRBV7-2; D: NA; J: TRBJ1-1; size: NA; CDR3: CASSLWSAGQLNTEAFF; DNA: TGTGCCAGCAGCTTATGGTCAGCCGGACAGCTGAACACTGAAGCTTTCTTT
V: TRBV4-1; D: NA; J: TRBJ2-5; size: NA; CDR3: CASSHPGGTQYF; DNA: TGCGCCAGCAGCCATCCCGGCGGGACCCAGTACTTC
V: TRBV19; D: NA; J: TRBJ2-1; size: NA; CDR3: CASKADARNEQFF; DNA: TGTGCCAGTAAAGCGGACGCTAGGAATGAGCAGTTCTTC
V: TRBV19; D: TRBD1; J: TRBJ1-2; size: NA; CDR3: CASSIGRGQGYGYTF; DNA: TGTGCCAGTAGTATAGGGAGAGGACAGGGCTATGGCTACACCTTC
V: TRBV6-5; D: NA; J: TRBJ1-6; size: NA; CDR3: CASSTDRSPNSPLHF; DNA: TGTGCCAGCAGCACAGACAGGAGCCCTAATTCACCCCTCCACTTT
V: TRBV5-1; D: TRBD1; J: TRBJ2-5; size: NA; CDR3: CASSPGQVGLETQYF; DNA: TGCGCCAGCAGTCCCGGACAGGTTGGCCTCGAGACCCAGTACTTC
V: TRBV7-2; D: NA; J: TRBJ1-2; size: NA; CDR3: CASSSSEVGGYTF; DNA: TGTGCCAGCAGCTCGTCCGAGGTAGGGGGCTACACCTTC
V: TRBV15; D: NA; J: TRBJ1-5; size: few; CDR3: CATSRTGREDQPQHF; DNA: TGTGCCACCAGCAGAACGGGGAGGGAGGATCAGCCCCAGCATTTT
V: TRBV2; D: NA; J: TRBJ1-2; size: NA; CDR3: CASGKDSSTYGYTF; DNA: TGTGCCAGCGGCAAGGACAGTTCTACCTATGGCTACACCTTC
V: TRBV7-2; D: NA; J: TRBJ2-1; size: NA; CDR3: CASSLKLPSPYNEQFF; DNA: TGTGCCAGCAGCCTAAAACTCCCAAGCCCCTACAATGAGCAGTTCTTC
V: TRBV9; D: NA; J: TRBJ2-7; size: NA; CDR3: CASSPQWGPGEQYF; DNA: TGTGCCAGCAGCCCGCAGTGGGGGCCGGGCGAGCAGTACTTC
V: TRBV28; D: TRBD2; J: TRBJ2-1; size: NA; CDR3: CASSLTSGDYNEQFF; DNA: TGTGCCAGCAGTTTGACTAGCGGGGATTACAATGAGCAGTTCTTC
V: TRBV6-6; D: NA; J: TRBJ2-2; size: NA; CDR3: CASSYSEGGELFF; DNA: TGTGCCAGCAGTTACTCAGAGGGTGGGGAGCTGTTTTTT
V: TRBV7-2; D: TRBD1; J: TRBJ2-4; size: NA; CDR3: CASSLSFQGTGGSGSQYF; DNA: TGTGCCAGCAGCTTAAGTTTTCAAGGGACAGGGGGCTCCGGGAGTCAGTACTTC
V: TRBV28; D: TRBD1; J: TRBJ1-5; size: NA; CDR3: CASVGQDYQPQHF; DNA: TGTGCCAGCGTGGGACAGGACTATCAGCCCCAGCATTTT
V: TRBV6-9; D: NA; J: TRBJ2-7; size: NA; CDR3: CASSYSLSGREYEQYF; DNA: TGTGCCAGCAGTTATTCGTTGTCCGGCAGGGAATACGAGCAGTACTTC
V: TRBV5-1; D: NA; J: TRBJ1-4; size: NA; CDR3: CASSLTGSSEEKLFF; DNA: TGCGCCAGCAGCTTGACAGGCTCCAGCGAGGAAAAACTGTTTTTT
V: TRBV11-2; D: TRBD1; J: TRBJ1-1; size: NA; CDR3: CASSPLARSGGGTEAFF; DNA: TGTGCCAGCAGCCCTCTAGCGCGGTCAGGGGGCGGCACTGAAGCTTTCTTT
V: TRBV7-3; D: NA; J: TRBJ2-2; size: NA; CDR3: CASSSGPDGELFF; DNA: TGTGCCAGCAGCTCAGGCCCGGACGGGGAGCTGTTTTTT
V: TRBV6-5; D: TRBD2; J: TRBJ2-3; size: once; CDR3: CASSYETSSNTQYF; DNA: TGTGCCAGCAGTTACGAGACTAGCTCAAATACGCAGTATTTT
V: TRBV11-1; D: TRBD1; J: TRBJ1-1; size: NA; CDR3: CASSSQGGVNTEAFF; DNA: TGTGCCAGCAGCTCGCAAGGGGGCGTGAACACTGAAGCTTTCTTT
V: TRBV28; D: NA; J: TRBJ1-2; size: NA; CDR3: CASSTLQNGYTF; DNA: TGTGCCAGCAGTACTCTACAGAATGGCTACACCTTC
V: TRBV6-5; D: NA; J: TRBJ2-1; size: NA; CDR3: CASSPLVGDEQFF; DNA: TGTGCCAGCAGTCCCCTAGTAGGCGATGAGCAGTTCTTC
V: TRBV7-2; D: NA; J: TRBJ2-7; size: NA; CDR3: CASSLEYSSYEQYF; DNA: TGTGCCAGCAGCTTAGAGTACAGCTCCTACGAGCAGTACTTC
V: TRBV5-5; D: NA; J: TRBJ1-3; size: once; CDR3: CASSLAGQVGSGNTIYF; DNA: TGTGCCAGCAGCTTGGCCGGGCAGGTGGGCTCTGGAAACACCATATATTTT
V: TRBV11-1; D: NA; J: TRBJ2-1; size: once; CDR3: CASSPNRDEQFF; DNA: TGTGCCAGCAGCCCAAATAGGGATGAGCAGTTCTTC
V: TRBV7-6; D: NA; J: TRBJ2-3; size: NA; CDR3: CASSRQFRTDTQYF; DNA: TGTGCCAGCAGTCGTCAGTTCCGCACAGATACGCAGTATTTT
V: TRBV28; D: TRBD1; J: TRBJ1-2; size: NA; CDR3: CASSAVTGGSGYTF; DNA: TGTGCCAGCAGTGCTGTAACAGGGGGGAGCGGCTACACCTTC
V: TRBV18; D: TRBD2; J: TRBJ2-1; size: NA; CDR3: CASSPQLADSYNEQFF; DNA: TGTGCCAGCTCACCCCAACTAGCGGACTCCTACAATGAGCAGTTCTTC
V: TRBV7-2; D: NA; J: TRBJ1-2; size: NA; CDR3: CASSPARDPGPGYTF; DNA: TGTGCCAGCAGCCCAGCCAGGGATCCTGGGCCTGGCTACACCTTC
V: TRBV4-1; D: TRBD1; J: TRBJ2-3; size: NA; CDR3: CASSRQGKSTDTQYF; DNA: TGCGCCAGCAGCAGACAGGGGAAGAGCACAGATACGCAGTATTTT
V: TRBV28; D: TRBD1; J: TRBJ1-5; size: once; CDR3: CASRNYDRGSNQPQHF; DNA: TGTGCCAGCAGAAACTACGACAGGGGGAGCAATCAGCCCCAGCATTTT
V: TRBV27; D: NA; J: TRBJ1-4; size: once; CDR3: CASSARRTIGNEKLFF; DNA: TGTGCCAGCAGTGCCCGTCGCACAATTGGTAATGAAAAACTGTTTTTT
V: TRBV5-1; D: NA; J: TRBJ2-4; size: NA; CDR3: CASSLGGSVTKNIQYF; DNA: TGCGCCAGCAGCTTGGGCGGGTCGGTTACCAAAAACATTCAGTACTTC
V: TRBV7-2; D: TRBD2; J: TRBJ2-7; size: NA; CDR3: CASSPPRGGRNEQYF; DNA: TGTGCCAGCAGCCCGCCCCGGGGGGGGAGAAACGAGCAGTACTTC
V: TRBV2; D: TRBD2; J: TRBJ2-1; size: NA; CDR3: CASLRLAGSNEQFF; DNA: TGTGCCAGCCTTAGACTAGCGGGATCCAATGAGCAGTTCTTC
V: TRBV5-4; D: TRBD2; J: TRBJ2-3; size: NA; CDR3: CASSGGLAGSTDTQYF; DNA: TGTGCCAGCAGCGGGGGACTAGCGGGCAGCACAGATACGCAGTATTTT